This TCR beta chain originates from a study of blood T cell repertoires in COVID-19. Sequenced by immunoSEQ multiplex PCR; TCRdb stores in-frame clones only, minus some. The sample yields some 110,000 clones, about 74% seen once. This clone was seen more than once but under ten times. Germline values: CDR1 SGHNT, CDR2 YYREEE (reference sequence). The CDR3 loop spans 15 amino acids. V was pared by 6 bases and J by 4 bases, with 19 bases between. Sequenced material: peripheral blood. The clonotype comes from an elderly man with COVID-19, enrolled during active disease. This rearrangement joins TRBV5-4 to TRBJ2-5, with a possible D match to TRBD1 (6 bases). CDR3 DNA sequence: TGTGCCAGCACCAGGGACCCAGGGGATCGAGAGACCCAGTACTTC. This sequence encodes CASTRDPGDRETQYF.